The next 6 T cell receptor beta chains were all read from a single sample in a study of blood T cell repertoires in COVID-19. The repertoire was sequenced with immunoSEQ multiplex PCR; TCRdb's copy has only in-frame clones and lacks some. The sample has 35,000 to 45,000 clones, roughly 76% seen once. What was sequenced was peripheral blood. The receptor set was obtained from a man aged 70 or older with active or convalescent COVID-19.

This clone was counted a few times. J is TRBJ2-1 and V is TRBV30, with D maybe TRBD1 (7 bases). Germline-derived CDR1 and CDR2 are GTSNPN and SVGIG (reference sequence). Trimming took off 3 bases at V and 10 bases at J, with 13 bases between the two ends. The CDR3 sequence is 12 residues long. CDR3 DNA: TGTGCCTGGAGAGGGGGCGGAGGGGAGCAGTTCTTC. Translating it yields CAWRGGGGEQFF.

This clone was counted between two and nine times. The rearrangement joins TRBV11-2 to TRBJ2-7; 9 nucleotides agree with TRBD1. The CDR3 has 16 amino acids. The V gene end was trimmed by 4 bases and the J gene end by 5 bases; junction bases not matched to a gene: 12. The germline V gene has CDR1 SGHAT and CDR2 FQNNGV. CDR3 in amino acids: CASSSGQGFSRDEQYF. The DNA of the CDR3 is TGTGCCAGCAGCTCGGGACAGGGTTTCTCAAGGGACGAGCAGTACTTC.

The CDR3 loop reads CASSKTSGGYQETQYF. CDR3 in DNA: TGCGCCAGCAGCAAAACTAGCGGGGGGTACCAAGAGACCCAGTACTTC. The rearrangement uses TRBV5-1 and TRBJ2-5, with 12 bases lining up with TRBD2. Germline lookup yields CDR1 SGHRS and CDR2 YFSETQ. V gave up 4 bases and J gave up 0 bases; unmatched junction bases: 4. This CDR3 region has 16 residues. Full variable domain (missing parts from reference TRBV5-1 and TRBJ2-5): KAGVTQTPRYLIKTRGQQVTLSCSPISGHRSVSWYQQTPGQGLQFLFEYFSETQRNKGNFPGRFSGRQFSNSRSEMNVSTLELGDSALYLCASSKTSGGYQETQYFGPGTRLLVL.

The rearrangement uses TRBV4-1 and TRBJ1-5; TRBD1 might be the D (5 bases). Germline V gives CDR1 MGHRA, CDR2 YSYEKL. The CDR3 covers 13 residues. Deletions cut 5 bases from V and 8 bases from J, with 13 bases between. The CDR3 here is CASSSPGVKPQHF. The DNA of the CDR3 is TGCGCCAGCAGCTCCCCGGGGGTTAAGCCCCAGCATTTT.

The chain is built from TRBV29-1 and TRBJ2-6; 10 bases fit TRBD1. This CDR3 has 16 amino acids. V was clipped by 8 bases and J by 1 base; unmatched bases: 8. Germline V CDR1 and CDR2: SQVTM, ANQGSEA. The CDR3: CSTRDRGWSGANVLTF. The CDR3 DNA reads TGCAGCACCCGGGACAGGGGATGGTCTGGGGCCAACGTCCTGACTTTC.

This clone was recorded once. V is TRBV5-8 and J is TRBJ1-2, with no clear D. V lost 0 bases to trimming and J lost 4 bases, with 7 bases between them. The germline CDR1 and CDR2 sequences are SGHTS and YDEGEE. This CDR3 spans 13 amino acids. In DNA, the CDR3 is TGTGCCAGCAGCTTGGTGCGGGGCTATGGCTACACCTTC. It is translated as CASSLVRGYGYTF.